This is a list of T cell receptor beta chains from one sample in a study of blood T cell repertoires in COVID-19. The table came from immunoSEQ multiplex PCR; TCRdb's copy has only in-frame clones and leaves some out. The sample gives hundreds of thousands of clones, 85% of which show up once; about 2.3% is in the top ten. The sample comprised PBMCs or T cells enriched from blood (not recorded which). These receptors all come from a woman in her forties or fifties who had recovered from COVID-19. CDR3s include the opening cysteine and the closing phenylalanine or tryptophan. D genes are given only for firm matches. Clone size appears in some rows only: once, few, many, or a class for an expanded clone.

J gene: TRBJ1-2; V gene: TRBV28; D gene: NA; clone size: NA; CDR3 protein: CASSLSGPRQGNYGYTF; CDR3 DNA: TGTGCCAGCAGTTTATCGGGGCCCCGGCAGGGGAACTATGGCTACACCTTC
J gene: TRBJ2-1; V gene: TRBV30; D gene: NA; clone size: NA; CDR3 protein: CAWSGDFGEQFF; CDR3 DNA: TGTGCCTGGAGTGGGGACTTCGGGGAGCAGTTCTTC
J gene: TRBJ2-7; V gene: TRBV12-5; D gene: TRBD2; clone size: NA; CDR3 protein: CASGKTGTSGSSYEQYF; CDR3 DNA: TGTGCTAGTGGGAAGACCGGGACTAGCGGAAGCTCCTACGAGCAGTACTTC
J gene: TRBJ1-4; V gene: TRBV7-8; D gene: NA; clone size: NA; CDR3 protein: CASSQWGGRNEKLFF; CDR3 DNA: TGTGCCAGCAGCCAGTGGGGGGGCCGTAATGAAAAACTGTTTTTT
J gene: TRBJ1-1; V gene: TRBV4-1; D gene: NA; clone size: NA; CDR3 protein: CASSQDGQIEAFF; CDR3 DNA: TGCGCCAGCAGCCAAGATGGGCAGATTGAAGCTTTCTTT
J gene: TRBJ1-1; V gene: TRBV6-1; D gene: NA; clone size: NA; CDR3 protein: CASSEDGARNTEAFF; CDR3 DNA: TGTGCCAGCAGTGAAGATGGGGCGAGGAACACTGAAGCTTTCTTT
J gene: TRBJ2-1; V gene: TRBV6-2/TRBV6-3; D gene: TRBD2; clone size: NA; CDR3 protein: CASSGTSGNEQFF; CDR3 DNA: TGTGCCAGCAGCGGGACTAGCGGCAATGAGCAGTTCTTC
J gene: TRBJ1-5; V gene: TRBV29-1; D gene: NA; clone size: NA; CDR3 protein: CSVGSGSNQPQHF; CDR3 DNA: TGCAGCGTTGGATCAGGGAGCAATCAGCCCCAGCATTTT
J gene: TRBJ1-5; V gene: TRBV7-2; D gene: NA; clone size: NA; CDR3 protein: CASSLDRAQPQHF; CDR3 DNA: TGTGCCAGCAGCTTAGACAGGGCGCAGCCCCAGCATTTT
J gene: TRBJ2-2; V gene: TRBV28; D gene: NA; clone size: NA; CDR3 protein: CASSLGHHTGELFF; CDR3 DNA: TGTGCCAGCAGTTTGGGACATCACACCGGGGAGCTGTTTTTT
J gene: TRBJ1-1; V gene: TRBV7-9; D gene: TRBD1; clone size: NA; CDR3 protein: CASSLTGTGATEAFF; CDR3 DNA: TGTGCCAGCAGCTTGACCGGGACAGGGGCCACTGAAGCTTTCTTT
J gene: TRBJ1-3; V gene: TRBV5-6; D gene: NA; clone size: NA; CDR3 protein: CASSLMAQGASRRNTIYF; CDR3 DNA: TGTGCCAGCAGCTTGATGGCCCAGGGTGCTTCTCGTCGCAACACCATATATTTT
J gene: TRBJ1-1; V gene: TRBV19; D gene: NA; clone size: once; CDR3 protein: CASTAVRGGTEAFF; CDR3 DNA: TGTGCCAGTACCGCGGTTCGGGGGGGAACTGAAGCTTTCTTT
J gene: TRBJ1-5; V gene: TRBV7-9; D gene: TRBD1; clone size: NA; CDR3 protein: CASSPSGTGPNQPQHF; CDR3 DNA: TGTGCCAGCAGTCCCTCAGGGACAGGGCCCAATCAGCCCCAGCATTTT
J gene: TRBJ2-7; V gene: TRBV4-1; D gene: TRBD1; clone size: NA; CDR3 protein: CASSQAPGQNYEQYF; CDR3 DNA: TGCGCCAGCAGCCAAGCCCCGGGACAGAACTACGAGCAGTACTTC
J gene: TRBJ1-1; V gene: TRBV19; D gene: NA; clone size: NA; CDR3 protein: CASSIAGLGTEAFF; CDR3 DNA: TGTGCCAGTAGTATCGCAGGGCTGGGAACTGAAGCTTTCTTT
J gene: TRBJ1-2; V gene: TRBV5-1; D gene: TRBD1; clone size: NA; CDR3 protein: CASSLGTGQRGYTF; CDR3 DNA: TGCGCCAGCAGCCTCGGGACAGGCCAAAGGGGCTACACCTTC
J gene: TRBJ2-1; V gene: TRBV19; D gene: TRBD1; clone size: NA; CDR3 protein: CASSAPKGTDEQFF; CDR3 DNA: TGTGCCAGTAGTGCTCCTAAGGGGACAGATGAGCAGTTCTTC
J gene: TRBJ1-6; V gene: TRBV27; D gene: NA; clone size: once; CDR3 protein: CASRTTWASYNSPLHF; CDR3 DNA: TGTGCCAGCAGAACGACATGGGCCTCCTATAATTCACCCCTCCACTTT
J gene: TRBJ1-5; V gene: TRBV19; D gene: TRBD1; clone size: NA; CDR3 protein: CASVDRRNQPQHF; CDR3 DNA: TGTGCCAGCGTGGACAGGCGCAATCAGCCCCAGCATTTT
J gene: TRBJ2-7; V gene: TRBV30; D gene: TRBD2; clone size: NA; CDR3 protein: CAWRGREYNEQYF; CDR3 DNA: TGTGCCTGGAGGGGGCGGGAGTACAACGAGCAGTACTTC
J gene: TRBJ2-2; V gene: TRBV5-1; D gene: TRBD2; clone size: NA; CDR3 protein: CASGDYLIKTGELFF; CDR3 DNA: TGCGCCAGCGGGGACTACCTTATCAAAACCGGGGAGCTGTTTTTT
J gene: TRBJ1-2; V gene: TRBV2; D gene: NA; clone size: once; CDR3 protein: CASSDDTTYGYTF; CDR3 DNA: TGTGCCAGCAGTGATGACACCACGTATGGCTACACCTTC
J gene: TRBJ1-2; V gene: TRBV30; D gene: NA; clone size: NA; CDR3 protein: CAWLQGVNGYTF; CDR3 DNA: TGTGCCTGGCTCCAGGGTGTCAATGGCTACACCTTC
J gene: TRBJ2-5; V gene: TRBV28; D gene: NA; clone size: NA; CDR3 protein: CASTAPRGFSETQYF; CDR3 DNA: TGTGCCAGCACCGCCCCGCGGGGCTTCTCGGAGACCCAGTACTTC
J gene: TRBJ2-3; V gene: TRBV29-1; D gene: TRBD2; clone size: NA; CDR3 protein: CSVPLPRLAGFPRNTQYF; CDR3 DNA: TGCAGCGTTCCCCTACCCCGGCTAGCGGGTTTCCCGAGAAATACGCAGTATTTT